This T cell receptor (beta chain) was sequenced during a study of CD8+ T cells in alopecia areata. Trimming at V came to 6 bases and at J to 2 bases, leaving 8 bases not matched to a gene. CDR3 length: 15 residues. Per germline, CDR1 SQVTM and CDR2 ANQGSEA. This clone has more than one count but fewer than ten. Researchers took lesional scalp punch biopsies and peripheral blood from people who were alopecia areata patients. Extracted from the samples, RNA was reverse transcribed into cDNA to serve as the sequencing template. The method was immunoSEQ multiplex PCR; TCRdb's version includes in-frame clones alone and lacks a portion of them. The sample has tens of thousands of clones, 45% to 55% seen once.

The V gene is TRBV29-1, the J gene TRBJ2-7; 12 nucleotides align to TRBD2. The source is a human donor with alopecia areata. This specimen was CD8+ T cells sorted from blood, taken at week 0. DNA for the CDR3: TGCAGCGTCGTTGGGACTAGCGGGCAGACCTACGAGCAGTACTTC. Translation gives CSVVGTSGQTYEQYF.